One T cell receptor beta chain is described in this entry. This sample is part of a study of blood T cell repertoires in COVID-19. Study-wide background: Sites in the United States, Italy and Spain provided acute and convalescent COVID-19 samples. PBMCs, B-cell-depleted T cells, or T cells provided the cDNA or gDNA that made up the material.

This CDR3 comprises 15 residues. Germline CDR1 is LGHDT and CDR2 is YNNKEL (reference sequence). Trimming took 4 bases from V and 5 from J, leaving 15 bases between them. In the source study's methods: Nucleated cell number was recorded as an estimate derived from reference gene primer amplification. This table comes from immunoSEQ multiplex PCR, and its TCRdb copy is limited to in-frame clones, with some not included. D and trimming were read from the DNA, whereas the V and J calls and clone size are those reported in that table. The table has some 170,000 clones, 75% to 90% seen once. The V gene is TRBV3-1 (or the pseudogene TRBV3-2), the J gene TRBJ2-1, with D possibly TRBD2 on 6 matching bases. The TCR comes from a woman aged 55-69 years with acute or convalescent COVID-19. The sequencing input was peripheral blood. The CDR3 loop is CASSLRGTLNNEQFF. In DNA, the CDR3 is TGTGCCAGCAGCCTACGGGGGACTCTCAACAATGAGCAGTTCTTC.